This paragraph reports one TCR beta chain. Its antigen is still unknown. The germline V gene encodes CDR1 LNHDA and CDR2 SQIVND (reference sequence). V was shortened by 8 bases and J by 0 bases, with 14 bases between the two germline ends. This CDR3 is built from 15 residues. TCRbeta library preparation incorporated unique molecular identifiers. TCRdb analysed the PCR reads with MiXCR anew, one entry per CDR3 protein. Of 500,000 to 650,000 distinct CDR3 sequences listed, 10% to 12% are singletons. This specimen belongs to a study of T-cell reconstitution after alpha-beta-depleted transplantation in children. Study-wide points: T-cell numbers and diversity, one year after transplant, stemmed largely from T cells that were newly produced. Surviving thymic progenitors and recipient T cells were the source of high TCRbeta diversity at day 60 in some patients. Several hundred graft clones that had expanded were reportedly the source of alpha-beta T cells about two months after transplant.

This receptor was obtained from a female patient between 2 and 15 years old who had a stem cell transplant for aplastic anemia, so the T cells may come from the graft donor. The chain carries TRBV19 and TRBJ1-5, with D tentatively TRBD1 (6 bases). The source material was PBMCs, mostly from graft donor cells, sampled 180 days after TCRalphabeta/CD19-depleted stem cell transplant. The CDR3 loop reads CASGGTGLSNQPQHF. CDR3 in DNA: TGTGCCAGTGGGGGAACAGGGCTTAGCAATCAGCCCCAGCATTTT.